The rows below give T cell receptor beta chains drawn from one sample of a study of kidney transplant recipient with SARS-CoV-2 infection. TCRdb recomputed calls from the reads with MiXCR, one row per CDR3 protein. The repertoire consists of fewer than 250,000 distinct CDR3 sequences, with 29% occurring once and the leading ten covering 6% to 8.5%. The starting material was a blood sample, obtained at baseline and between days 110 and 120 from a kidney transplant recipient. The receptors were gathered from a male patient in his thirties who had COVID-19 and was a kidney transplant recipient. A share of the T cells may be of graft donor origin. Each CDR3 is given with its conserved first and last residue. The D gene is left open where the match is weak.

>TRBV5-4|TRBJ2-3|TRBD1
CASSSAGTVSTDTQYF
>TRBV5-1|TRBJ1-3|TRBD1
CASSRQGVLGGNTIYF
>TRBV19|TRBJ1-5|-
CASSIPGNGYQPQHF
>TRBV5-6|TRBJ2-2|TRBD2
CASSRGTSGSNTGELFF
>TRBV30|TRBJ1-2|-
CAWPSKRYRRTYGYTF
>TRBV30|TRBJ1-2|-
CAWVIPRYRKTYGYTF
>TRBV6-1|TRBJ1-2|-
CASSPKRECRKTYGYTF
>TRBV3-1|TRBJ1-2|-
CASSQGVAGGYTF
>TRBV20-1|TRBJ2-1|TRBD2
CSAPQAGGSTGNEQFF
>TRBV11-2|TRBJ1-2|TRBD1
CASSLDPGGAGGYGYTF
>TRBV28|TRBJ1-1|-
CASKVGGRRGNTEAFF
>TRBV4-2|TRBJ2-1|-
CASSQDLPWIDGAYNEQFF
>TRBV7-2|TRBJ1-1|TRBD1
CASSPQGARVGAEAFF
>TRBV28|TRBJ1-6|-
CASRPRDGDNSPLHF